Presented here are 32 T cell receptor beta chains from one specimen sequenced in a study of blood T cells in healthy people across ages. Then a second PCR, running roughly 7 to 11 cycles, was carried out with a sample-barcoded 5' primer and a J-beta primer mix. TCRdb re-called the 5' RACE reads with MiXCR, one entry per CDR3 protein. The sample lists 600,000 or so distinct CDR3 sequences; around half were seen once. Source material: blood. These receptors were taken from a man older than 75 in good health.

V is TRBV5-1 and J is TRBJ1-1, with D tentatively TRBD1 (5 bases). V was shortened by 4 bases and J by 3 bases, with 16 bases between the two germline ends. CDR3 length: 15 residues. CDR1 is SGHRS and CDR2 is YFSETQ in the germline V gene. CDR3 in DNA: TGCGCCAGCAGCGGCCTTGTGGGGGGAGACACTGAAGCTTTCTTT. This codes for CASSGLVGGDTEAFF. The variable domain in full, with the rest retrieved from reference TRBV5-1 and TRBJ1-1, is KAGVTQTPRYLIKTRGQQVTLSCSPISGHRSVSWYQQTPGQGLQFLFEYFSETQRNKGNFPGRFSGRQFSNSRSEMNVSTLELGDSALYLCASSGLVGGDTEAFFGQGTRLTVV.

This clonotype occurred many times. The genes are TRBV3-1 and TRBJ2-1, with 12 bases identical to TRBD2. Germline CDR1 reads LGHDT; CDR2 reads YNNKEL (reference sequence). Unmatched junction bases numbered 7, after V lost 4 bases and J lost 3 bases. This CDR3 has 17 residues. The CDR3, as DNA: TGTGCCAGCAGCCCTACCCTAGCGGGAGGGGGCTACAATGAGCAGTTCTTC. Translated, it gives CASSPTLAGGGYNEQFF.

CDR3 DNA sequence: TGTGCCAGCAGTGAAAGGGGGGGAGCCACTGAAGCTTTCTTT. Translated, it gives CASSERGGATEAFF. The J gene is TRBJ1-1, the V gene TRBV2; tentatively, D is TRBD1 (6 bases). Trimming removed 2 bases at V and 4 bases at J, with 11 bases between. Per the germline V gene, CDR1 is SNHLY and CDR2 is FYNNEI. The length of the CDR3 is 14 residues.

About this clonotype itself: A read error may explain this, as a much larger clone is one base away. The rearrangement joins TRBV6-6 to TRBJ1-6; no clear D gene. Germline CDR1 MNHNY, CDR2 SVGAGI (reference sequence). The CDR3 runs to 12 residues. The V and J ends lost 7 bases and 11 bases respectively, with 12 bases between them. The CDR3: CASNPQSAPLHF. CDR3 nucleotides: TGTGCCAGCAATCCCCAGTCGGCACCCCTCCACTTT.

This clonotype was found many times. CDR3 DNA: TGTGCCAGCAGTTTATCATGGGGGAAACTGTTTTTT. This gives the protein CASSLSWGKLFF. V usage is TRBV28 and J usage is TRBJ1-4; a weak D match, TRBD1 (5 bases). V dropped 1 base and J dropped 11 bases, with 8 bases sitting between them. The length of the CDR3 is 12 residues. In germline, CDR1 is MDHEN, CDR2 SYDVKM.

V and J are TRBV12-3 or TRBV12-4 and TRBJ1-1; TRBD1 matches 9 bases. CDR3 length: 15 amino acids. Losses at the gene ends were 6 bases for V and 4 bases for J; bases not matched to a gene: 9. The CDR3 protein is CASRRTGGISTEAFF. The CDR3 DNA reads TGTGCCAGCAGGCGTACAGGGGGCATCAGCACTGAAGCTTTCTTT.

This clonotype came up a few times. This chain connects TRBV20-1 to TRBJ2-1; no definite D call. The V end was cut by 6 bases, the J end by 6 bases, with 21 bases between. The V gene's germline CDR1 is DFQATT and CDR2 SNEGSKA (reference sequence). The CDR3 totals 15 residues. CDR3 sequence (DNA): TGCAGTGCCTGGCGTCTTACAGCACCCACCAATGAGCAGTTCTTC. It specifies CSAWRLTAPTNEQFF.

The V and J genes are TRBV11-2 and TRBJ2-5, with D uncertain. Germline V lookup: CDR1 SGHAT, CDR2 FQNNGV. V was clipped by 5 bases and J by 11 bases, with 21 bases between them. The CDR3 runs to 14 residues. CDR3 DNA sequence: TGTGCCAGCAGCCCACGGATAGAAAACAATGAGCAGTACTTC. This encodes CASSPRIENNEQYF.

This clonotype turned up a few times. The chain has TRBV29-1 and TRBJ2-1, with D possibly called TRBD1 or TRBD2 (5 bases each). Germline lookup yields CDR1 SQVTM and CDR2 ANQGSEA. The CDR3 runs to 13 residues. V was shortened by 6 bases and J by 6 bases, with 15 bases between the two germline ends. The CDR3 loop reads CSVGDVVANEQFF. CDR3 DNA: TGCAGCGTGGGGGACGTCGTGGCCAATGAGCAGTTCTTC.

The CDR3 DNA sequence: TGCAGTGCTATCCCAGCGGGGACAGATACGCAGTATTTT. Translating it yields CSAIPAGTDTQYF. The V gene is TRBV20-1, the J gene TRBJ2-3; 7 nucleotides align to TRBD2. The V and J ends lost 4 bases and 3 bases, in that order; junction bases with no gene match: 4. Germline-derived CDR1 and CDR2 are DFQATT and SNEGSKA (reference sequence). The CDR3 covers 13 residues.

This CDR3 reads CASSLGQGTGGLPEAFF. The CDR3 nucleotides are TGTGCCAGCAGTTTAGGGCAGGGCACAGGGGGACTTCCTGAAGCTTTCTTT. J is TRBJ1-1 and V is TRBV28; 8 bases are shared with TRBD1. This CDR3 region has 17 residues. V was clipped by 2 bases and J by 6 bases; unmatched bases: 14. Per the germline V gene, CDR1 is MDHEN and CDR2 is SYDVKM.

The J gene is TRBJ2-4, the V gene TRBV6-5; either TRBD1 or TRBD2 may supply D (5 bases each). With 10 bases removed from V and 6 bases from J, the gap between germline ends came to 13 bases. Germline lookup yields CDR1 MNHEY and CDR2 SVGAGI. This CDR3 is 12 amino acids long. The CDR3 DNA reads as TGTGCCACCTGGGGGACGGCAAACATTCAGTACTTC. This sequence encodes CATWGTANIQYF.

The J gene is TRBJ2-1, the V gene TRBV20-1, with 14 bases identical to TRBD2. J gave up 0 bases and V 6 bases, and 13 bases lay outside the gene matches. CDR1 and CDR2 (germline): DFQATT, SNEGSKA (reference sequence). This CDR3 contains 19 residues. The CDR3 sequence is CSARIFGLAGGLSYNEQFF. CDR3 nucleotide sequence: TGCAGTGCGAGAATATTCGGACTAGCGGGAGGCCTCTCCTACAATGAGCAGTTCTTC.

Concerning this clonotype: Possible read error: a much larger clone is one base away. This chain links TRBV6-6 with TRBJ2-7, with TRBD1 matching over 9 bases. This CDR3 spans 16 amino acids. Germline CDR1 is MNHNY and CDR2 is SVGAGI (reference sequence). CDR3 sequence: CAGSPPGQGFIYEQYF. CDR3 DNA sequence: TGTGCCGGCAGTCCCCCCGGACAGGGGTTTATCTACGAGCAGTACTTC.

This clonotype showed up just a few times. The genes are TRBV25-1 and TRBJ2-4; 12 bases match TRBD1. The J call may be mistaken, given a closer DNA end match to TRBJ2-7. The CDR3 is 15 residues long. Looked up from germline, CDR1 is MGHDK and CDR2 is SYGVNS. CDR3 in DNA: TGTGCCAGCAGTGAATCCGGGACAGGGGGCGACGAGCAGTACTTC. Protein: CASSESGTGGDEQYF.

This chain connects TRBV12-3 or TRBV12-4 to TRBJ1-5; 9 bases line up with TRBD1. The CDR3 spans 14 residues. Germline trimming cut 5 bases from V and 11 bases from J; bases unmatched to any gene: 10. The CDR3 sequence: CASSATGTGMAQHF. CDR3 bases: TGTGCCAGCAGTGCTACCGGGACAGGGATGGCCCAGCATTTT.

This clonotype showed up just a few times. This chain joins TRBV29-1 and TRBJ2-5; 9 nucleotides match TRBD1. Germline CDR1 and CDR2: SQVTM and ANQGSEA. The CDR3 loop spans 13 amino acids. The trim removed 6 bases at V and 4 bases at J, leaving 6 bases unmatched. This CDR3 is CSVGTGSPETQYF. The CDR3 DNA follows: TGCAGCGTCGGGACAGGGTCCCCAGAGACCCAGTACTTC. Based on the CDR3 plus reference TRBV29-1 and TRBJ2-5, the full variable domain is SAVISQKPSRDICQRGTSLTIQCQVDSQVTMMFWYRQQPGQSLTLIATANQGSEATYESGFVIDKFPISRPNLTFSTLTVSNMSPEDSSIYLCSVGTGSPETQYFGPGTRLLVL.

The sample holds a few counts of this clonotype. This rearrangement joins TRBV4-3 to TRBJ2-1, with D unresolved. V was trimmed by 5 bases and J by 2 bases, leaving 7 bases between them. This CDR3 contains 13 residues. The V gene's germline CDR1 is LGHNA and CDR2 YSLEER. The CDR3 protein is CASSTRPYNEQFF. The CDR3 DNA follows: TGCGCCAGCAGCACCCGACCCTACAATGAGCAGTTCTTC.

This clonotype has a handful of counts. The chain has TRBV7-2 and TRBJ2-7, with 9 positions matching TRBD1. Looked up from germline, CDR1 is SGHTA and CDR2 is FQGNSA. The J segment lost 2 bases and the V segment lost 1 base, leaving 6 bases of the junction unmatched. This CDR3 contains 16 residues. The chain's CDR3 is CASSLVGQGTAYEQYF. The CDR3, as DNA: TGTGCCAGCAGCTTAGTGGGACAGGGTACAGCCTACGAGCAGTACTTC.

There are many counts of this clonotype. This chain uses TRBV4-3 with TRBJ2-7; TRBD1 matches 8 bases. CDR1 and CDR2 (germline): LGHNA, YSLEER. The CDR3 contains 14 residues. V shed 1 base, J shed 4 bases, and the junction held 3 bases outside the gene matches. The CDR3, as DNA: TGCGCCAGCAGCCAAGGACAGGGGAGTTACGAGCAGTACTTC. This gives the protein CASSQGQGSYEQYF.

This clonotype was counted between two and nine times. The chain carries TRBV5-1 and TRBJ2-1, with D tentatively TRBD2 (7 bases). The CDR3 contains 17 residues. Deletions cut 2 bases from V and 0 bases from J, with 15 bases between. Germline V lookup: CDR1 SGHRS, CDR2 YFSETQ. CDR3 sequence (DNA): TGCGCCAGCAGCTTATCCCCGGGGGGCAGCTCCTACAATGAGCAGTTCTTC. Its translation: CASSLSPGGSSYNEQFF.

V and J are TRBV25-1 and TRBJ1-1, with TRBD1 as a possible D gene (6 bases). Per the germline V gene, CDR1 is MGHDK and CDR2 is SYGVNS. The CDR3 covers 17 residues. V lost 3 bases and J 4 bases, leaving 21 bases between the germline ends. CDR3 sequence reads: CASSDKWGDEGGTEAFF. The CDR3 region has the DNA TGTGCCAGCAGTGATAAATGGGGGGACGAGGGGGGCACTGAAGCTTTCTTT. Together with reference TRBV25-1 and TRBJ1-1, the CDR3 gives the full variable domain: EADIYQTPRYLVIGTGKKITLECSQTMGHDKMYWYQQDPGMELHLIHYSYGVNSTEKGDLSSESTVSRIRTEHFPLTLESARPSHTSQYLCASSDKWGDEGGTEAFFGQGTRLTVV.

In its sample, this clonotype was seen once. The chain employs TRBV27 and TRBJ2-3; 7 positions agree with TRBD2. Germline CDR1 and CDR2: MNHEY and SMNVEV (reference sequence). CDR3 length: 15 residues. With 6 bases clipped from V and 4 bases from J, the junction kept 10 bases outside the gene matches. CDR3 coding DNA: TGTGCCAGCAGCTCTTTGTGGGGGGGAGCAGATACGCAGTATTTT. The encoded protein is CASSSLWGGADTQYF.

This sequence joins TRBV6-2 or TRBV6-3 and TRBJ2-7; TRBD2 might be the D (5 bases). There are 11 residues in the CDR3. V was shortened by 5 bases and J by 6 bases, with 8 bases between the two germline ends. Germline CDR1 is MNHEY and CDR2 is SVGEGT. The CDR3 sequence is CASSGRAEQYF. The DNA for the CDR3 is TGTGCCAGCAGTGGGCGGGCCGAGCAGTACTTC.

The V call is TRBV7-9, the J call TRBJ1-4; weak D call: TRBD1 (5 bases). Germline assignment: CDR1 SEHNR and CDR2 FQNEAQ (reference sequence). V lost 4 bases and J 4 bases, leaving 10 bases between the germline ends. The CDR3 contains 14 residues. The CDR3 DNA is TGTGCCAGCAGCTCCGCGGGGGTTAATGAAAAACTGTTTTTT. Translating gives CASSSAGVNEKLFF.

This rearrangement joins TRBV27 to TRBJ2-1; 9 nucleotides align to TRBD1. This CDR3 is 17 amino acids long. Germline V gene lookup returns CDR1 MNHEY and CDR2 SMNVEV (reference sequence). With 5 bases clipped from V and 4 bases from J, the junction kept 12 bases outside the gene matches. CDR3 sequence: CASSPWTGASSYNEQFF. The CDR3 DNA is TGTGCCAGCAGTCCTTGGACAGGGGCGTCCTCGTACAATGAGCAGTTCTTC.

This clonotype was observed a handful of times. CDR3: CASSLAALSGEQFF. The CDR3 DNA sequence: TGTGCCAGCAGTTTAGCGGCCCTGAGCGGTGAGCAGTTCTTC. The V call is TRBV12-3 or TRBV12-4, the J call TRBJ2-1; D might be TRBD2 (5 bases). The CDR3 runs to 14 residues. V was clipped by 0 bases and J by 9 bases, with 12 bases between them.

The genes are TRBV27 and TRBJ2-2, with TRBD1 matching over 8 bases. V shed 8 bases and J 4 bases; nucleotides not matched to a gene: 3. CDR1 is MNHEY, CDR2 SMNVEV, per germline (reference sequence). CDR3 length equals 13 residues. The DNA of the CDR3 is TGTGCCAGCCGCAGGGGGCCCACCGGGGAGCTGTTTTTT. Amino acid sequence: CASRRGPTGELFF.

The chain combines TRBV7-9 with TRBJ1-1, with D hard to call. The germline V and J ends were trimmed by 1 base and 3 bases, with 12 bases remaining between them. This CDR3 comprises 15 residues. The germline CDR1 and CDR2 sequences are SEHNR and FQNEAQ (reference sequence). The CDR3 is CASSLGAFGYTEAFF. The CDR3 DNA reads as TGTGCCAGCAGCTTAGGGGCGTTCGGGTACACTGAAGCTTTCTTT.

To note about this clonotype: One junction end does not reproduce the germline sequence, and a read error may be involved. The CDR3 sequence: CSTTPRQETHYF. CDR3 DNA sequence: TGCAGCACTACCCCGAGACAAGAGACCCATTACTTC. V usage is TRBV29-1 and J usage is TRBJ2-5, with D uncertain. Germline CDR1 reads SQVTM; CDR2 reads ANQGSEA. This CDR3 is built from 12 residues.

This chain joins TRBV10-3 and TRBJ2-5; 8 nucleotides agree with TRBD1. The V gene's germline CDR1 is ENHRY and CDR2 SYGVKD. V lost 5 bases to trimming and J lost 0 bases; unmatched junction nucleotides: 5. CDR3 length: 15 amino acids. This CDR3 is CAISSGQDYQETQYF. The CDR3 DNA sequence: TGTGCCATCAGTTCGGGACAGGACTACCAAGAGACCCAGTACTTC.

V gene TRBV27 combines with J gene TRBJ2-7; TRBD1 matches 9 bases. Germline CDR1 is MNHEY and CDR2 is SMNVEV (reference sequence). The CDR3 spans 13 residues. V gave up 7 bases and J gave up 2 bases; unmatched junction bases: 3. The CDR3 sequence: CASKRQGAYEQYF. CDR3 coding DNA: TGTGCCAGCAAAAGACAGGGGGCCTACGAGCAGTACTTC.